This T cell receptor beta chain stems from a study of neoadjuvant nivolumab and ipilimumab in lung cancer. Study in general: Nivolumab 3 mg/kg was given days 1, 15 and 29, plus ipilimumab 1 mg/kg day 1 in combination. Study-wide findings and caveats: Blood richness before therapy tracked richness in tumors resected after neoadjuvant therapy. TCR richness and clonality were higher in tumors than adjacent uninvolved lung.

Using immunoSEQ multiplex PCR, the repertoire was profiled, and TCRdb retains in-frame clones only, with some absent. The table lists 6,500 to 10,000 clones, roughly 77% of them singletons, with more than 6.5% in the top ten. To note about this clone: Its antigen is undetermined.

The CDR3 spans 20 residues. The germline gives CDR1 LGHNA, CDR2 YNFKEQ. With V trimmed by 3 bases and J by 0 bases, 14 bases remained unmatched. This specimen consisted of adjacent normal lung tissue, obtained after neoadjuvant nivolumab, alone or with ipilimumab, at or shortly before surgery. V gene TRBV4-2 combines with J gene TRBJ1-4; 9 nucleotides line up with TRBD1. The TCR comes from an adult with non-small cell lung cancer. The CDR3 DNA reads as TGTGCCAGCAGCCAGGACCCCGGGACAGGGAGTTCGGCAACTAATGAAAAACTGTTTTTT. Its translation: CASSQDPGTGSSATNEKLFF.